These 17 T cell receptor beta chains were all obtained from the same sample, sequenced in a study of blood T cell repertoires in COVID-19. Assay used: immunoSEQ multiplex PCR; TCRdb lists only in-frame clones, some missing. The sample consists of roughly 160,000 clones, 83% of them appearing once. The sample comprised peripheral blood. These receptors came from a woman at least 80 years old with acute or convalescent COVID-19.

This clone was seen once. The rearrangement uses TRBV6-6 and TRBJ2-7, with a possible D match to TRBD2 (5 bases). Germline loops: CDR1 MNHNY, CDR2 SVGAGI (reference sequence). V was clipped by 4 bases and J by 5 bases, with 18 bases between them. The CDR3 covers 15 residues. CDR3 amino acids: CASSSDDLGLHEQYF. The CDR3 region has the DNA TGTGCCAGCAGTTCTGACGACCTCGGACTCCACGAGCAGTACTTC.

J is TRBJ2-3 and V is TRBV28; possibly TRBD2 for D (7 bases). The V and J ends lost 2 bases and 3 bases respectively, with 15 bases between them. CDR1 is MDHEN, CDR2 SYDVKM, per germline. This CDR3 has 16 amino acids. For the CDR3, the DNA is TGTGCCAGCAGTTTAAACTCGGGGGGCGCGACAGATACGCAGTATTTT. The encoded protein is CASSLNSGGATDTQYF.

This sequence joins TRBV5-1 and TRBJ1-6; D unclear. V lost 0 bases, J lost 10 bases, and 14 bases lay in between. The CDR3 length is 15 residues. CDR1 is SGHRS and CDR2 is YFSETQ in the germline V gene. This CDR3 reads CASSLEGGMGSPLHF. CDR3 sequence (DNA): TGCGCCAGCAGCTTGGAGGGAGGGATGGGATCACCCCTCCACTTT.

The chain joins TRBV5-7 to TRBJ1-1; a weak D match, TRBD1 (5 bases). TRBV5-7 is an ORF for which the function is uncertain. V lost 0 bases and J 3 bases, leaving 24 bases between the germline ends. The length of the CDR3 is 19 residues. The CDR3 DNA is TGTGCCAGCAGCTTGGCCCAGGGAGGGTCATGCGGGTTGGACACTGAAGCTTTCTTT. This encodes CASSLAQGGSCGLDTEAFF.

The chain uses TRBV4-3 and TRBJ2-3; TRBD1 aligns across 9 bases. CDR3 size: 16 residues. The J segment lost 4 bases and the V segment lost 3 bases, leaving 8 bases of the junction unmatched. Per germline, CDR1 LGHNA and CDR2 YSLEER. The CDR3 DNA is TGCGCCAGCAGCCATTCCGGGACAGGGCTTTCAGATACGCAGTATTTT. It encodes CASSHSGTGLSDTQYF.

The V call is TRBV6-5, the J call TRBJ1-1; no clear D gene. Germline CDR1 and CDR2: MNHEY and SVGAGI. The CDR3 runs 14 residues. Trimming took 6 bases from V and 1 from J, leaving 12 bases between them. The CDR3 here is CASSPDGGNTEAFF. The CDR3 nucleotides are TGTGCCAGCAGCCCAGACGGAGGGAACACTGAAGCTTTCTTT.

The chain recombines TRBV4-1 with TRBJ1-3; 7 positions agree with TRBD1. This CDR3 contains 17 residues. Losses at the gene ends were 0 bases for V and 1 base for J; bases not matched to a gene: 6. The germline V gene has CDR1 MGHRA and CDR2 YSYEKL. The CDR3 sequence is CASSQDPGRGSGNTIYF. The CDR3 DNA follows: TGCGCCAGCAGCCAAGATCCTGGCAGGGGGTCTGGAAACACCATATATTTT.

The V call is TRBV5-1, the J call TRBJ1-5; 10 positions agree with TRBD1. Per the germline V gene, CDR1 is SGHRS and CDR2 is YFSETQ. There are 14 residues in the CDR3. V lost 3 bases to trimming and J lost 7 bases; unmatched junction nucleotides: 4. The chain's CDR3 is CASSSGQGEQPQHF. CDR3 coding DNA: TGCGCCAGCAGCTCTGGACAGGGGGAACAGCCCCAGCATTTT.

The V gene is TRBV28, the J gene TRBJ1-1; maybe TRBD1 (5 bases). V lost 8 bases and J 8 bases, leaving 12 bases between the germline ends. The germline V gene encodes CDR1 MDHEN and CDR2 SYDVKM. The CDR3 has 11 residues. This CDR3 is CASAGMLEAFF. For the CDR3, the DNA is TGTGCCAGCGCAGGGATGCTGGAAGCTTTCTTT.

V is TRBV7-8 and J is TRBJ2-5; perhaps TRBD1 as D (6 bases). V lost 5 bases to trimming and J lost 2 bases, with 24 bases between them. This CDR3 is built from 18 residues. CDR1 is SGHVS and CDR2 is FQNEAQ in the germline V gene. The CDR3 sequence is CASSEDPQGFSSQETQYF. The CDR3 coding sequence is TGTGCCAGCAGCGAGGACCCACAGGGCTTCTCTTCTCAAGAGACCCAGTACTTC.

The CDR3 spells CASSPSGGQYNEQFF. CDR3 DNA sequence: TGCGCCAGCAGCCCTAGCGGGGGACAGTACAATGAGCAGTTCTTC. This chain joins TRBV4-1 and TRBJ2-1, with 10 bases fitting TRBD2. This CDR3 has 15 residues. From germline, CDR1 is MGHRA and CDR2 YSYEKL. The V and J ends lost 4 bases and 4 bases, in that order; junction bases with no gene match: 4.

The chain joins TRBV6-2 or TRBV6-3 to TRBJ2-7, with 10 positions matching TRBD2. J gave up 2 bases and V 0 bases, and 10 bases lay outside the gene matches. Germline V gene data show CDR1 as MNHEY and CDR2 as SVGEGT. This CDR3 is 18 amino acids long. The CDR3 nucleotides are TGTGCCAGCAGTTACTCGAGATTGGAGCGGGAGGGCCCCTACGAGCAGTACTTC. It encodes CASSYSRLEREGPYEQYF.

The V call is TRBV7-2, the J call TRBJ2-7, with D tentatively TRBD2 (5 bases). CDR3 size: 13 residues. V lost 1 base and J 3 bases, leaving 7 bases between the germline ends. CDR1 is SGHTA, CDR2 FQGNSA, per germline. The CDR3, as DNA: TGTGCCAGCAGCTTAGGACGGGGCTACGAGCAGTACTTC. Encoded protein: CASSLGRGYEQYF.

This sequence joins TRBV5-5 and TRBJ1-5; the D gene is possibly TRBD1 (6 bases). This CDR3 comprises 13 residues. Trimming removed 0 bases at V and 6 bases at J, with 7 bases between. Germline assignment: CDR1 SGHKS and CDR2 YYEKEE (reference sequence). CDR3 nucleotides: TGTGCCAGCAGCTTGGACAGGGCTCAGCCCCAGCATTTT. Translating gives CASSLDRAQPQHF.

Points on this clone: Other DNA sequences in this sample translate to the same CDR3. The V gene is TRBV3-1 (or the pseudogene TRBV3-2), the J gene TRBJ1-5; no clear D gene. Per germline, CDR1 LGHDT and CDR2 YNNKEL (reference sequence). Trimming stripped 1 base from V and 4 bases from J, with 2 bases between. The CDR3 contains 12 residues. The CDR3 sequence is CASSQANQPQHF. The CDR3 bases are TGTGCCAGCAGCCAAGCTAATCAGCCCCAGCATTTT.

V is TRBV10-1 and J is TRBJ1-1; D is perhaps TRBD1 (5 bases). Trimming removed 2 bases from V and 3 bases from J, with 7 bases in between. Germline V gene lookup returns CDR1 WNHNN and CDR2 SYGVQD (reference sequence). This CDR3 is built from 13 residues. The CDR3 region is CASSEGGDTEAFF. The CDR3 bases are TGCGCCAGCAGTGAGGGGGGGGACACTGAAGCTTTCTTT.

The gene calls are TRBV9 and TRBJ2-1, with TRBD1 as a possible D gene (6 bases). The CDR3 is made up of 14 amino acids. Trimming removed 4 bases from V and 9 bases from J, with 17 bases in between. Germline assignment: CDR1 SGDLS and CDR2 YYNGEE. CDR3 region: CASSTGQNPPEQFF. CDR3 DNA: TGTGCCAGCAGCACCGGACAGAACCCCCCTGAGCAGTTCTTC. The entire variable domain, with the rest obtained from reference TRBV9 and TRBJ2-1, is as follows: DSGVTQTPKHLITATGQRVTLRCSPRSGDLSVYWYQQSLDQGLQFLIQYYNGEERAKGNILERFSAQQFPDLHSELNLSSLELGDSALYFCASSTGQNPPEQFFGPGTRLTVL.